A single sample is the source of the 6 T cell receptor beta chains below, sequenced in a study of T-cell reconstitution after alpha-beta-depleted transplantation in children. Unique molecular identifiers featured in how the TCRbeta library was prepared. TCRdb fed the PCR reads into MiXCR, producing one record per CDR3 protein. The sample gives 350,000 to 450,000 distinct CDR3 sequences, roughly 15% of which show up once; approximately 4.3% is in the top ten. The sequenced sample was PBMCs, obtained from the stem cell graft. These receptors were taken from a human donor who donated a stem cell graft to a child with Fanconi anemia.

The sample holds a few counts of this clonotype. CDR3 DNA: TGCGCCAGCAGCTTCAGGTCTTGGGCGCCACCGAACACCGGGGAGCTGTTTTTT. It encodes CASSFRSWAPPNTGELFF. This chain links TRBV5-1 with TRBJ2-2; D call uncertain. The V end was cut by 2 bases, the J end by 0 bases, with 17 bases between. Germline CDR1 and CDR2: SGHRS and YFSETQ. This CDR3 is built from 18 residues.

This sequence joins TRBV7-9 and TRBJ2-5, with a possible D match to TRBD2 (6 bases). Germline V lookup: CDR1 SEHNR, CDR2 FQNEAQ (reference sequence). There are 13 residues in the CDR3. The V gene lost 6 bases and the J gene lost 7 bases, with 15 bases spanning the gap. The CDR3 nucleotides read TGTGCCAGCAGTCGGGACTCTAGGTGGACCCAGTACTTC. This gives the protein CASSRDSRWTQYF.

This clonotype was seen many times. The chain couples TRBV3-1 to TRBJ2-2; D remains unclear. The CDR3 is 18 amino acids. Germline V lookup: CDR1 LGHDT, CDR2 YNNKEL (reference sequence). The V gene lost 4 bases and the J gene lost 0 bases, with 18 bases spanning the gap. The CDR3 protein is CASSLWQLNPSNTGELFF. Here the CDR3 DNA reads TGTGCCAGCAGCCTCTGGCAGTTAAACCCATCGAACACCGGGGAGCTGTTTTTT.

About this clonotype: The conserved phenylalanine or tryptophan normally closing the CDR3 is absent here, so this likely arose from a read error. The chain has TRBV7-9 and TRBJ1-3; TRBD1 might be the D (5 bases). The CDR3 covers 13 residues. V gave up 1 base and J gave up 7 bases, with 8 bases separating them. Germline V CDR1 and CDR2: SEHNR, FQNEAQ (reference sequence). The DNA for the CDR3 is TGTGCCAGCAGCTTAGATGAGGGGAACACCATATATTAT. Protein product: CASSLDEGNTIYY.

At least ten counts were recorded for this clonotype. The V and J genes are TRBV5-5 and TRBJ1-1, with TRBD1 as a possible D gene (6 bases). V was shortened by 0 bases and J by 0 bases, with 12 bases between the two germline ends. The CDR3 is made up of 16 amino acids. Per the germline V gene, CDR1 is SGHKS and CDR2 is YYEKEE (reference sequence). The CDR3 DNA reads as TGTGCCAGCAGCTTGGGGGCCGGGACACTGAACACTGAAGCTTTCTTT. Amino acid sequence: CASSLGAGTLNTEAFF.

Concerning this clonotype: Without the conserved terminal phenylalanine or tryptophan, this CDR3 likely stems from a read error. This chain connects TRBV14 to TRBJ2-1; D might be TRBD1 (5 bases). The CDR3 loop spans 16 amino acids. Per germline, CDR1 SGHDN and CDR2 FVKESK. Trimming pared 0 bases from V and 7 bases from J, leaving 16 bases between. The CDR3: CASSQEGPGLLNEQFY. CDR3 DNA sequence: TGTGCCAGCAGCCAAGAGGGGCCGGGTTTGCTGAATGAGCAGTTCTAC.